A single sample gave rise to the 17 T cell receptor beta chains below, sequenced in a study of blood T cell repertoires in COVID-19. Sequencing used immunoSEQ multiplex PCR; TCRdb keeps in-frame clones, though not all of them. The data show about 160,000 clones, with about 85% seen just once and roughly 8% held by the top ten. The specimen was PBMCs or T cells enriched from blood (not recorded which). The receptors stem from a woman between 50 and 59 years old who had recovered from COVID-19.

This clone was recorded once. CDR3 residues: CASSFREITYNEQFF. The CDR3 DNA reads as TGTGCCAGCAGTTTCCGGGAGATTACCTACAATGAGCAGTTCTTC. The chain carries TRBV27 and TRBJ2-1; tentative D call: TRBD2 (6 bases). Between the trimmed V and J ends, which lost 3 bases and 2 bases, there was a span of 11 bases. The CDR3 is 15 amino acids. Germline V gives CDR1 MNHEY, CDR2 SMNVEV (reference sequence).

The genes are TRBV5-6 and TRBJ1-3; 7 nucleotides agree with TRBD1. The germline V gene encodes CDR1 SGHDT and CDR2 YYEEEE. Trimming cost V 0 bases and J 2 bases; bases outside gene matches: 2. CDR3 length: 15 residues. The CDR3 loop reads CASSLDRGAGNTIYF. The DNA of the CDR3 is TGTGCCAGCAGCTTGGACAGGGGAGCTGGAAACACCATATATTTT.

This chain connects TRBV6-5 to TRBJ1-1, with 11 bases matching TRBD1. The CDR3 loop spans 12 amino acids. After removal of 7 bases from V and 10 bases from J, the junction contained 5 bases not matched to a gene. Per germline, CDR1 MNHEY and CDR2 SVGAGI. CDR3: CASKDRGHGAFF. The CDR3 coding sequence is TGTGCCAGCAAGGACAGGGGGCACGGAGCTTTCTTT.

The chain is built from TRBV19 and TRBJ1-1; the D is unclear. This CDR3 contains 14 residues. The V gene's germline CDR1 is LNHDA and CDR2 SQIVND (reference sequence). V lost 6 bases to trimming and J lost 6 bases, with 17 bases between them. CDR3 loop: CASSSQSPGAEAFF. Written as DNA, the CDR3 is TGTGCCAGTAGCTCTCAGAGTCCCGGGGCTGAAGCTTTCTTT.

V is TRBV7-6 and J is TRBJ2-1; perhaps TRBD2 as D (5 bases). CDR1 and CDR2 from the germline V gene are SGHVS and FNYEAQ. There are 15 residues in the CDR3. Trimming removed 5 bases at V and 7 bases at J, with 18 bases between. As DNA, the CDR3 is TGTGCCAGCAGCCGAGGAGGACCCATGGGGAATGAGCAGTTCTTC. It yields the protein CASSRGGPMGNEQFF.

The chain uses TRBV7-3 and TRBJ2-3; maybe TRBD1 (5 bases). The germline V gene has CDR1 SGHTA and CDR2 FQGTGA. The CDR3 spans 17 residues. Trimming left V 4 bases short and J 5 bases short, with 22 bases between. The CDR3: CASSSVLGLGAGDTQYF. As DNA, the CDR3 is TGTGCCAGCAGCTCCGTGTTGGGTCTAGGGGCAGGAGATACGCAGTATTTT.

The chain employs TRBV2 and TRBJ2-1; 7 bases align to TRBD2. The length of the CDR3 is 16 residues. CDR1 is SNHLY, CDR2 FYNNEI, per germline. V lost 8 bases, J lost 2 bases, and 12 bases stayed unmatched. The CDR3 DNA reads TGTGCCAGCCGCCGAGAAGCGGGGACTACCTACAATGAGCAGTTCTTC. This sequence encodes CASRREAGTTYNEQFF.

With respect to this clone: Other DNA sequences in the same sample also yield this CDR3. The V call is TRBV12-3 or TRBV12-4, the J call TRBJ1-1; D gene unclear. This CDR3 comprises 11 residues. Deletions cut 5 bases from V and 6 bases from J, with 7 bases between. CDR3 protein: CASSLTAEAFF. Written as DNA, the CDR3 is TGTGCCAGCAGTCTTACAGCTGAAGCTTTCTTT.

This chain joins TRBV27 and TRBJ2-7; TRBD2 might be the D (5 bases). Trimming stripped 3 bases from V and 6 bases from J, with 15 bases between. The germline V gene encodes CDR1 MNHEY and CDR2 SMNVEV (reference sequence). This CDR3 comprises 14 residues. The CDR3 region is CASSLSSHLFEQYF. The CDR3 DNA reads as TGTGCCAGCAGTTTGTCTAGCCACCTCTTCGAGCAGTACTTC.

The CDR3 loop is CASDVRLGYTF. In nucleotides, the CDR3 is TGTGCCAGCGACGTCAGGTTAGGCTACACCTTC. The genes are TRBV6-4 and TRBJ1-2, with unresolved D. Germline V CDR1 and CDR2: MRHNA, SNTAGT. V lost 8 bases, J lost 8 bases, and 12 bases lay in between. The CDR3 loop spans 11 amino acids.

This clone was detected once. The chain couples TRBV2 to TRBJ1-5; 10 bases agree with TRBD1. CDR1 and CDR2 (germline): SNHLY, FYNNEI. J was trimmed by 6 bases and V by 4 bases; bases with no gene match: 6. The CDR3 sequence is 15 residues long. CDR3 sequence (DNA): TGTGCCAGCAGTGGACAGGGGGCGATCGGTCAGCCCCAGCATTTT. This translates into CASSGQGAIGQPQHF.

The genes are TRBV5-1 and TRBJ1-3; 12 nucleotides match TRBD1. From germline, CDR1 is SGHRS and CDR2 YFSETQ. With V trimmed by 3 bases and J by 2 bases, 6 bases remained unmatched. The CDR3 is 17 amino acids. The CDR3 reads CASSSGTGGATGNTIYF. The CDR3 nucleotides are TGCGCCAGCAGCTCCGGGACAGGGGGCGCGACTGGAAACACCATATATTTT.

The V call is TRBV5-1, the J call TRBJ2-3; 7 nucleotides line up with TRBD2. Germline lookup yields CDR1 SGHRS and CDR2 YFSETQ. This CDR3 is 15 amino acids long. The trim removed 0 bases at V and 5 bases at J, leaving 6 bases unmatched. The CDR3 region is CASSLDGGVGDTQYF. The DNA of the CDR3 is TGCGCCAGCAGCTTGGATGGGGGGGTTGGAGATACGCAGTATTTT.

The chain uses TRBV19 and TRBJ2-2; D not resolved. Germline loops: CDR1 LNHDA, CDR2 SQIVND (reference sequence). This CDR3 is 12 amino acids long. V gave up 3 bases and J gave up 6 bases, with 5 bases separating them. CDR3 residues: CASSISPGELFF. CDR3 DNA: TGTGCCAGTAGTATTTCTCCCGGGGAGCTGTTTTTT.

There are a few counts of this clone. This chain uses TRBV6-8 with TRBJ1-5, with a tentative D call TRBD1 (5 bases). Trimming took 2 bases from V and 9 from J, leaving 14 bases between them. Germline V gives CDR1 MNHGY, CDR2 SAAAGT. The length of the CDR3 is 14 residues. The chain's CDR3 is CASSYVGPPRPQHF. The CDR3 DNA is TGTGCCAGCAGTTACGTGGGGCCCCCTCGGCCCCAGCATTTT.

The chain links TRBV10-3 to TRBJ2-1; 8 bases align to TRBD2. The CDR3 runs to 15 residues. Germline CDR1 reads ENHRY; CDR2 reads SYGVKD. After removal of 2 bases from V and 1 base from J, the junction contained 1 base not matched to a gene. The CDR3 loop is CAISESGSSYNEQFF. CDR3 in DNA: TGTGCCATCAGTGAGAGCGGGAGTTCCTACAATGAGCAGTTCTTC.

The genes are TRBV23-1 and TRBJ2-3; 7 bases are a match to TRBD1. TRBV23-1 is an open reading frame, and its role is uncertain. The CDR3 runs 14 residues. After removal of 10 bases from V and 1 base from J, the junction contained 8 bases not matched to a gene. The CDR3, as DNA: TGCGCCACGAACCGGGACAGCTGCACAGATACGCAGTATTTT. Its protein product is CATNRDSCTDTQYF.